One and the same sample provided the 32 T cell receptor beta chains below, sequenced in a study of CD8+CD57+ T cells in acquired aplastic anemia. CD8+CD57+ cell expansion had been shown by flow cytometry in patients chosen for sequencing. The template used for profiling TCR beta VDJ and CDR3 was genomic DNA. TCRdb re-analysed the reads in MiXCR, keeping a single row per CDR3 protein. The data contain hundreds of thousands of distinct CDR3 sequences, around 32% of them seen just once; the ten biggest clones take up 0.75% to 0.95%. Source material: sorted CD4+, CD8+, or CD8+CD57+ T cells (not recorded which) from PBMCs. These receptors originate from a human donor with aplastic anemia.

This clonotype was counted between two and nine times. The V call is TRBV9, the J call TRBJ2-2; the match to TRBD2 covers 9 bases. Germline CDR1 SGDLS, CDR2 YYNGEE. The ends lost 3 bases at V and 4 bases at J; junction bases unmatched: 4. The length of the CDR3 is 15 residues. The CDR3 protein is CASSAGLAPTGELFF. The CDR3 DNA reads TGTGCCAGCAGCGCCGGACTAGCGCCCACCGGGGAGCTGTTTTTT.

This clonotype was detected many times. The chain carries TRBV4-3 and TRBJ1-2; 7 nucleotides match TRBD1. This CDR3 spans 14 amino acids. Per germline, CDR1 LGHNA and CDR2 YSLEER. The V gene end was trimmed by 3 bases and the J gene end by 5 bases; junction bases not matched to a gene: 6. CDR3 sequence (DNA): TGCGCCAGCAGCCAGTCCCTCAGGGGGTATGGCTACACCTTC. It codes for CASSQSLRGYGYTF.

A note on this clonotype: The junction departs from germline at one end; a sequencing error may be responsible. The rearrangement joins TRBV15 to TRBJ1-4; 10 bases align to TRBD1. The CDR3 length is 14 residues. Germline V gene sequence: CDR1 LNHNV, CDR2 YYDKDF (reference sequence). The CDR3 spells CASSQTGGDEKLFF. The CDR3 DNA sequence: TGTGCCAGCAGCCAGACAGGGGGCGATGAAAAACTGTTTTTT.

This clonotype was counted at least ten times. As DNA, the CDR3 is TGTGCCAGTAGTCGAGGGACTGAGACCTACGAGCAGTACTTC. The encoded protein is CASSRGTETYEQYF. The gene calls are TRBV19 and TRBJ2-7; perhaps TRBD2 as D (6 bases). Trimming stripped 5 bases from V and 2 bases from J, with 13 bases between. Germline V gene sequence: CDR1 LNHDA, CDR2 SQIVND (reference sequence). The CDR3 is 14 amino acids.

This clonotype was seen many times. The DNA of the CDR3 is TGTGCCAGCAGCCGAGAAGCAGGGGAACCCTATGGCTACACCTTC. The encoded protein is CASSREAGEPYGYTF. The V gene is TRBV4-2, the J gene TRBJ1-2, with D perhaps matching TRBD1 (6 bases). CDR1 is LGHNA and CDR2 is YNFKEQ in the germline V gene. V was trimmed by 4 bases and J by 4 bases, leaving 16 bases between them. CDR3 length equals 15 residues.

This clonotype was seen many times. This chain links TRBV19 with TRBJ1-2; D perhaps matches TRBD1 (5 bases). The CDR3 is made up of 15 amino acids. Germline CDR1 is LNHDA and CDR2 is SQIVND (reference sequence). With 6 bases removed from V and 3 bases from J, the gap between germline ends came to 17 bases. The chain's CDR3 is CASRRGLGADYGYTF. CDR3 bases: TGTGCCAGTAGGCGGGGTTTAGGGGCAGACTATGGCTACACCTTC.

The chain couples TRBV6-1 to TRBJ1-1, with D unclear. The germline gives CDR1 MNHNS, CDR2 SASEGT. The germline V and J ends were trimmed by 0 bases and 6 bases, with 14 bases remaining between them. This CDR3 is 15 amino acids long. This chain's CDR3 is CASSEAWGGGSEAFF. Written as DNA, the CDR3 is TGTGCCAGCAGTGAAGCTTGGGGAGGCGGGTCTGAAGCTTTCTTT.

This clonotype was found a few times. The CDR3 sequence is CASSQITSDEQFF. The DNA for the CDR3 is TGCGCCAGCAGCCAAATTACTAGTGATGAGCAGTTCTTC. The chain links TRBV5-1 to TRBJ2-1; D might be TRBD2 (5 bases). The V end was cut by 4 bases, the J end by 8 bases, with 13 bases between. Germline assignment: CDR1 SGHRS and CDR2 YFSETQ. The CDR3 extends over 13 amino acids.

The chain joins TRBV12-5 to TRBJ2-3, with a weak D call TRBD2 (6 bases). The germline V and J ends were trimmed by 1 base and 5 bases, with 16 bases remaining between them. Germline loops: CDR1 LGHNT, CDR2 FRNRAP. The CDR3 loop spans 16 amino acids. CDR3 sequence: CASGLAVSWDLDTQYF. In DNA, the CDR3 is TGTGCTAGTGGTTTGGCGGTCAGTTGGGACTTAGATACGCAGTATTTT. Filled out from reference TRBV12-5 and TRBJ2-3, the complete variable domain reads DARVTQTPRHKVTEMGQEVTMRCQPILGHNTVFWYRQTMMQGLELLAYFRNRAPLDDSGMPKDRFSAEMPDATLATLKIQPSEPRDSAVYFCASGLAVSWDLDTQYFGPGTRLTVL.

This clonotype occurred many times. The V gene is TRBV20-1, the J gene TRBJ2-7, with 12 bases aligning to TRBD2. The CDR3 length is 16 residues. J was trimmed by 3 bases and V by 3 bases; bases with no gene match: 9. Germline V gives CDR1 DFQATT, CDR2 SNEGSKA (reference sequence). The CDR3 DNA reads as TGCAGTGCTAGGGCTGGACTAGCGGGATTGGGCTACGAGCAGTACTTC. This encodes CSARAGLAGLGYEQYF.

This clonotype came up many times. The chain links TRBV2 to TRBJ1-1; 7 bases agree with TRBD1. Per the germline V gene, CDR1 is SNHLY and CDR2 is FYNNEI. This CDR3 has 15 amino acids. Trimming cost V 10 bases and J 7 bases; bases outside gene matches: 18. In DNA form, the CDR3 reads TGTGCCAACCAGAAAGACAGGGACGGCCGTAGTGAAGCTTTCTTT. Translating it yields CANQKDRDGRSEAFF.

For this clonotype: At one end the junction does not follow the germline gene, possibly because of a read error. The CDR3 DNA is TGCGCCAGCAGCTTGGCTCGGCAGGGGGGTCCAGAGACCCAGTACTTC. This sequence encodes CASSLARQGGPETQYF. V usage is TRBV19 and J usage is TRBJ2-5; D possibly corresponds to TRBD1 (7 bases). Germline CDR1 and CDR2: LNHDA and SQIVND (reference sequence). The CDR3 has 16 amino acids.

Remarks on this clonotype: The junction differs from germline at one of its ends, possibly a read error. The chain is built from TRBV2 and TRBJ1-5; D is uncertain. The length of the CDR3 is 14 residues. Germline loops: CDR1 SNHLY, CDR2 FYNNEI. CDR3 loop: CASSEIGYNQPRHF. CDR3 DNA: TGCGCCAGCAGTGAAATAGGTTACAATCAGCCCCGGCATTTT.

The chain combines TRBV6-1 with TRBJ2-7; possible D gene TRBD1, 6 bases. The CDR3 runs to 11 residues. Trimming pared 4 bases from V and 10 bases from J, leaving 11 bases between. Germline V gives CDR1 MNHNS, CDR2 SASEGT. CDR3 nucleotide sequence: TGTGCCAGCAGTGCCGGGACACACCAGTACTTC. As protein: CASSAGTHQYF.

This clonotype turned up a few times. The J gene is TRBJ1-5, the V gene TRBV13, with D possibly TRBD1 on 5 matching bases. The ends were cut back, 4 bases at V and 2 bases at J, with 12 bases in the middle. CDR3 length: 15 amino acids. Germline CDR1 and CDR2: PRHDT and FYEKMQ (reference sequence). The CDR3 sequence is CASSSRAFGNQPQHF. DNA of the CDR3: TGTGCCAGCAGCTCCAGGGCTTTCGGCAATCAGCCCCAGCATTTT.

This clonotype has at least ten counts. V is TRBV10-1 and J is TRBJ2-3; TRBD2 matches 7 bases. Germline assignment: CDR1 WNHNN and CDR2 SYGVQD (reference sequence). This CDR3 is built from 15 residues. The V segment lost 5 bases and the J segment 0 bases; nucleotides outside the gene matches: 5. The CDR3 DNA is TGCGCCAGCAGTTTTAGCGGGTCTAGCACAGATACGCAGTATTTT. Protein product: CASSFSGSSTDTQYF.

The chain uses TRBV20-1 and TRBJ1-5, with 8 positions matching TRBD1. The CDR3 runs 15 residues. V lost 2 bases and J lost 2; bases outside the gene matches: 5. The V gene's germline CDR1 is DFQATT and CDR2 SNEGSKA (reference sequence). CDR3 in amino acids: CSARKPGQGNQPQHF. CDR3 DNA sequence: TGCAGTGCTAGAAAACCGGGACAGGGCAATCAGCCCCAGCATTTT.

Remarks on this clonotype: This may stem from a read error, because a much larger clone lies one nucleotide away. The rearrangement uses TRBV7-8 and TRBJ1-5; 10 positions agree with TRBD1. This CDR3 region has 17 residues. The J segment lost 2 bases and the V segment lost 1 base, leaving 5 bases of the junction unmatched. Germline CDR1 SGHVS, CDR2 FQNEAQ. The CDR3 DNA reads TGTGCCAGCAGCTTAGGACAGGGGGCGATAGGCAATCAGCCCCAGCATTTT. It encodes CASSLGQGAIGNQPQHF. Drawing the rest from reference TRBV7-8 and TRBJ1-5, the complete variable domain is GAGVSQSPRYKVAKRGQDVALRCDPISGHVSLFWYQQALGQGPEFLTYFQNEAQLDKSGLPSDRFFAERPEGSVSTLKIQRTQQEDSAVYLCASSLGQGAIGNQPQHFGDGTRLSIL.

The chain joins TRBV6-2 or TRBV6-3 to TRBJ2-7, with D perhaps matching TRBD1 (6 bases). V dropped 8 bases and J dropped 2 bases, with 10 bases sitting between them. CDR1 and CDR2 (germline): MNHEY, SVGEGT. The CDR3 totals 12 residues. The CDR3 nucleotides read TGTGCCAGCTACGGACAGACCTACGAGCAGTACTTC. It yields the protein CASYGQTYEQYF.

This chain uses TRBV19 with TRBJ1-6; TRBD1 matches 7 bases. V shed 6 bases, J shed 12 bases, and the junction held 14 bases outside the gene matches. CDR3 length: 15 amino acids. Germline assignment: CDR1 LNHDA and CDR2 SQIVND (reference sequence). In nucleotides, the CDR3 is TGTGCCAGTAGCCGCTCCCCGACAGGGCAGAAACCCCTCCACTTT. This codes for CASSRSPTGQKPLHF.

The rearrangement links TRBV19 to TRBJ1-4; no firm D call. Germline V gene lookup returns CDR1 LNHDA and CDR2 SQIVND (reference sequence). This CDR3 region has 14 residues. With 6 bases removed from V and 8 bases from J, the gap between germline ends came to 16 bases. The CDR3 reads CASSAGRREEKLFF. The CDR3 bases are TGTGCCAGTAGCGCGGGGAGGAGGGAAGAAAAACTGTTTTTT.

A few counts support this clonotype. CDR3 in amino acids: CSALLDNTEAFF. The DNA for the CDR3 is TGCAGTGCTCTATTGGATAACACTGAAGCTTTCTTT. The chain carries TRBV20-1 and TRBJ1-1; D is unclear. CDR1 is DFQATT and CDR2 is SNEGSKA in the germline V gene (reference sequence). The V and J ends lost 5 bases and 2 bases respectively, with 9 bases between them. CDR3 size: 12 residues.

The chain links TRBV29-1 to TRBJ2-1, with D possibly being TRBD1 or TRBD2 (5 bases each). The germline CDR1 and CDR2 sequences are SQVTM and ANQGSEA. The germline V and J ends were trimmed by 7 bases and 6 bases, with 22 bases remaining between them. CDR3 length: 15 amino acids. This CDR3 is CSARPGRIPLNEQFF. The CDR3 nucleotides read TGCAGCGCAAGGCCGGGACGGATTCCCCTCAATGAGCAGTTCTTC.

This clonotype was counted at least ten times. This chain's CDR3 is CANQETQYF. CDR3 sequence (DNA): TGCGCCAACCAAGAGACCCAGTACTTC. The gene calls are TRBV5-1 and TRBJ2-5; D is uncertain. The CDR3 is made up of 9 amino acids. Looked up from germline, CDR1 is SGHRS and CDR2 is YFSETQ. V was clipped by 9 bases and J by 0 bases, with 0 bases between them.

This clonotype was found many times. The V gene is TRBV7-2, the J gene TRBJ2-1, with D uncertain. The V gene lost 1 base and the J gene lost 6 bases, with 7 bases spanning the gap. The CDR3 sequence is 13 residues long. CDR1 is SGHTA, CDR2 FQGNSA, per germline. CDR3 DNA sequence: TGTGCCAGCAGCTTAGTTCCAATCAATGAGCAGTTCTTC. It is translated as CASSLVPINEQFF.

In this sample, this clonotype turned up many times. The rearrangement uses TRBV3-1 and TRBJ1-2, with 10 bases matching TRBD1. The CDR3 consists of 13 residues. V lost 5 bases, J lost 6 bases, and 3 bases stayed unmatched. Germline assignment: CDR1 LGHDT and CDR2 YNNKEL (reference sequence). CDR3 DNA sequence: TGTGCCAGCAGCGACGGGACAGGGGATGGCTACACCTTC. This codes for CASSDGTGDGYTF.

This clonotype came up a few times. The rearrangement links TRBV11-2 to TRBJ2-7, with 11 nucleotides matching TRBD2. There are 16 residues in the CDR3. CDR1 SGHAT and CDR2 FQNNGV come from the germline V gene. V lost 5 bases to trimming and J lost 3 bases; unmatched junction nucleotides: 9. The CDR3 coding sequence is TGTGCCAGCAGCGCCCAACTAGCGGGAGATATCTACGAGCAGTACTTC. Translated, it gives CASSAQLAGDIYEQYF.

The V call is TRBV24-1, the J call TRBJ2-7; possible D gene TRBD1, 10 bases. CDR3 length: 15 amino acids. Germline loops: CDR1 KGHDR, CDR2 SFDVKD. V was cut by 9 bases and J by 3 bases, with 20 bases left in between. The CDR3 region is CATCLAGQGSYEQYF. The DNA of the CDR3 is TGTGCCACCTGCCTAGCGGGACAGGGGAGCTACGAGCAGTACTTC.

This clonotype was seen repeatedly, ten times or more. The chain joins TRBV19 to TRBJ2-5; D assignment may be TRBD1 or TRBD2 (5 bases each). The CDR3 contains 13 residues. The V gene's germline CDR1 is LNHDA and CDR2 SQIVND (reference sequence). V was shortened by 7 bases and J by 5 bases, with 14 bases between the two germline ends. DNA of the CDR3: TGTGCCAGTACCGACCGGGGCACGGAGACCCAGTACTTC. Translating it yields CASTDRGTETQYF.

There are a few counts of this clonotype. CDR3 in amino acids: CASSRAGNQAYEQYF. In nucleotides, the CDR3 is TGTGCCAGCTCACGTGCCGGGAATCAAGCCTACGAGCAGTACTTC. This chain connects TRBV19 to TRBJ2-7; tentatively, D is TRBD2 (5 bases). Between the trimmed V and J ends, which lost 9 bases and 2 bases, there was a span of 20 bases. Germline V gene data show CDR1 as LNHDA and CDR2 as SQIVND (reference sequence). The CDR3 has 15 residues.

This clonotype was observed a few times. The V call is TRBV2, the J call TRBJ2-1; either TRBD1 or TRBD2 may supply D (6 bases each). CDR1 is SNHLY, CDR2 FYNNEI, per germline. The CDR3 totals 14 residues. The germline V and J ends were trimmed by 7 bases and 9 bases, with 19 bases remaining between them. The CDR3 reads CASTGASALGEQFF. For the CDR3, the DNA is TGTGCCAGCACAGGGGCTAGCGCCCTCGGTGAGCAGTTCTTC.

The chain joins TRBV7-9 to TRBJ1-5; no clear D. CDR3 length: 15 amino acids. Germline CDR1 reads SEHNR; CDR2 reads FQNEAQ (reference sequence). Trimming removed 2 bases at V and 3 bases at J, with 11 bases between. This CDR3 reads CASSLIPGFNQPQHF. As DNA, the CDR3 is TGTGCCAGCAGCTTAATCCCGGGGTTCAATCAGCCCCAGCATTTT.